A selection of T cell receptor beta chains follows, all from one sample in a study of T cell repertoires in cytomegalovirus infection. Each CDR3 protein is one row after TCRdb ran MiXCR on the reads. The table has roughly 860,000 distinct CDR3 sequences, 32% seen once. No antigen has been assigned to these receptors. The sample here was cultured CD8+ T cells from PBMCs, taken from culture after CMV antigen stimulation. Receptor source: a human donor in good health (CMV status not recorded). Some clones in this sample may be carry-over from other donors' samples. The CDR3 runs from the conserved cysteine through the conserved F or W. D genes are given only for firm matches. Size is omitted from some rows. Given values are once, few, many or a class for expanded clones.

d_call j_call v_call clone_size cdr3_nt cdr3_aa
TRBD2 TRBJ2-3 TRBV19 NA TGTGCCAGTAGTATTACAGCGGGGGGCACAGATACGCAGTATTTT CASSITAGGTDTQYF
TRBD2 TRBJ2-2 TRBV12-3/TRBV12-4 NA TGTGCCAGCAGCGAGGGGGGGGTACTAGCGGGGTTCGCCGGGGAGCTGTTTTTT CASSEGGVLAGFAGELFF
NA TRBJ2-7 TRBV6-5 NA TGTGCCAGCAGCCCCTGGGAGCGAGTCTACGAGCAGTACTTC CASSPWERVYEQYF
TRBD2 TRBJ2-3 TRBV12-3/TRBV12-4 NA TGTGCCAGCAGTTTTCTAGCGGGGGGGCCTAGCACAGATACGCAGTATTTT CASSFLAGGPSTDTQYF
NA TRBJ2-1 TRBV10-3 NA TGTGCCATCAGTGAGAGGCAGGTTGGAAATGAGCAGTTCTTC CAISERQVGNEQFF
NA TRBJ1-4 TRBV7-6 NA TGTGCCGGCAGTTCAACGGAAAAACTGTTTTTT CAGSSTEKLFF
NA TRBJ2-3 TRBV19 few TGTGCCAGTAGTATTGGGGTGGGGGATACGCAGTATTTT CASSIGVGDTQYF
NA TRBJ2-7 TRBV7-3 NA TGTGCCAGCAGCTCAGCGGCGGCGGGGATCAACGAGCAGTACTTC CASSSAAAGINEQYF
TRBD1 TRBJ1-5 TRBV12-3/TRBV12-4 NA TGTGCCAGCAGTTACGTTGGACAGGCCAATCAGCCCCAGCATTTT CASSYVGQANQPQHF
NA TRBJ1-1 TRBV20-1 few TGCAGTGCTAGAGGACCTACTGAAGCTTTCTTT CSARGPTEAFF
NA TRBJ1-1 TRBV6-1 few TGTGCCAGCGAGTGGGCAGGGCAAGCTTTCTTT CASEWAGQAFF